These 9 T cell receptor beta chains were sequenced from one sample in a study of T cell changes during pregnancy in multiple sclerosis. The method was immunoSEQ multiplex PCR; TCRdb's version includes in-frame clones alone and lacks a portion of them. The table records tens of thousands of clones, roughly nine tenths of them present only once. The specimen comprised peripheral blood, sampled in the third trimester of pregnancy. These receptors were obtained from a female donor in good health, enrolled as a control in a pregnancy study.

The chain links TRBV30 to TRBJ2-7; 8 bases fit TRBD2. Germline V gene sequence: CDR1 GTSNPN, CDR2 SVGIG (reference sequence). V shed 0 bases, J shed 5 bases, and the junction held 9 bases outside the gene matches. The CDR3 is made up of 15 amino acids. Written as DNA, the CDR3 is TGTGCCTGGAGTGTAGATCGGGGGGGCTTCCACGAGCAGTACTTC. This gives the protein CAWSVDRGGFHEQYF.

The CDR3 nucleotides read TGTGCCAGCAGCAGGGGCCTGAACACTGAAGCTTTCTTT. Translated, it gives CASSRGLNTEAFF. The J gene is TRBJ1-1, the V gene TRBV9; D is perhaps TRBD1 (5 bases). CDR3 size: 13 residues. Per the germline V gene, CDR1 is SGDLS and CDR2 is YYNGEE. Trimming stripped 4 bases from V and 0 bases from J, with 7 bases between.

The V call is TRBV2, the J call TRBJ2-3, with 9 bases identical to TRBD2. The CDR3 length is 15 residues. Germline V CDR1 and CDR2: SNHLY, FYNNEI. The V and J ends lost 3 bases and 5 bases, in that order; junction bases with no gene match: 6. In nucleotides, the CDR3 is TGTGCCAGCAGTGAGGGCGGGGGGGCCGGAGATACGCAGTATTTT. Protein product: CASSEGGGAGDTQYF. The whole variable domain, remainder taken from reference TRBV2 and TRBJ2-3, is EPEVTQTPSHQVTQMGQEVILRCVPISNHLYFYWYRQILGQKVEFLVSFYNNEISEKSEIFDDQFSVERPDGSNFTLKIRSTKLEDSAMYFCASSEGGGAGDTQYFGPGTRLTVL.

This clone is a singleton in its sample. The CDR3 loop is CASSPATGIETQYF. In nucleotides, the CDR3 is TGCGCCAGCAGCCCCGCGACAGGGATCGAGACCCAGTACTTC. The J gene is TRBJ2-5, the V gene TRBV5-1; TRBD1 aligns across 7 bases. Per the germline V gene, CDR1 is SGHRS and CDR2 is YFSETQ. The CDR3 totals 14 residues. Losses at the gene ends were 4 bases for V and 5 bases for J; bases not matched to a gene: 8. Full variable domain (remainder filled in from reference TRBV5-1 and TRBJ2-5): KAGVTQTPRYLIKTRGQQVTLSCSPISGHRSVSWYQQTPGQGLQFLFEYFSETQRNKGNFPGRFSGRQFSNSRSEMNVSTLELGDSALYLCASSPATGIETQYFGPGTRLLVL.

V gene TRBV30 combines with J gene TRBJ2-1; D may be TRBD2 (5 bases). Germline V gene data show CDR1 as GTSNPN and CDR2 as SVGIG (reference sequence). The CDR3 has 13 amino acids. The germline V and J ends were trimmed by 2 bases and 4 bases, with 9 bases remaining between them. CDR3 DNA sequence: TGTGCCTGGAGTCCCTCGGGATACAATGAGCAGTTCTTC. Translating it yields CAWSPSGYNEQFF.

The chain joins TRBV7-2 to TRBJ1-2, with 9 nucleotides matching TRBD1. Germline V gives CDR1 SGHTA, CDR2 FQGNSA. The CDR3 is made up of 14 amino acids. Trimming at V came to 3 bases and at J to 7 bases, leaving 6 bases not matched to a gene. CDR3 sequence: CASSFLSGQGGYTF. CDR3 nucleotides: TGTGCCAGCAGCTTCCTCTCGGGACAGGGTGGCTACACCTTC.

As to this clone: This likely comes from a read error, as the CDR3 has no conserved phenylalanine or tryptophan at its end. This rearrangement joins TRBV30 to TRBJ1-2, with 10 bases matching TRBD1. The CDR3 is made up of 15 amino acids. V gave up 3 bases and J gave up 5 bases; unmatched junction bases: 9. Germline loops: CDR1 GTSNPN, CDR2 SVGIG (reference sequence). The CDR3 coding sequence is TGTGCCTGGAGAGCCCCAGGACAGGGGGGATATGGCTACACCCTC. Its translation is CAWRAPGQGGYGYTL.

V and J are TRBV10-3 and TRBJ1-4; D not resolved. Germline V gives CDR1 ENHRY, CDR2 SYGVKD. This CDR3 has 15 amino acids. Trimming took off 3 bases at V and 0 bases at J, with 8 bases between the two ends. The CDR3 DNA is TGTGCCATCAGTGACAGACTTGCAACTAATGAAAAACTGTTTTTT. Its protein product is CAISDRLATNEKLFF.

CDR3 loop: CASSPSRESYEQYF. CDR3 sequence (DNA): TGCGCCAGCAGCCCGTCTCGAGAATCCTACGAGCAGTACTTC. The genes are TRBV5-1 and TRBJ2-7; D uncertain. V was trimmed by 4 bases and J by 1 base, leaving 12 bases between them. Germline loops: CDR1 SGHRS, CDR2 YFSETQ. The length of the CDR3 is 14 residues.